This TCR beta chain comes out of a study of blood T cell repertoires in COVID-19. On the study more broadly: Material from acute and convalescent COVID-19 was sourced from the United States, Italy and Spain.

Under the authors' procedure: Amplifying reference gene primers gave estimates of nucleated cell counts. Only in-frame clones appear in the TCRdb table, and some are missing; sequencing was by immunoSEQ multiplex PCR. That table furnishes V, J and clone size, whereas the DNA furnished D and trimming. The table lists around 300,000 clones, 88% of them singletons, with about 3% in the top ten. Germline V gene sequence: CDR1 MNHEY, CDR2 SVGEGT. Between the trimmed V and J ends, which lost 3 bases and 0 bases, there was a span of 19 bases. The CDR3 is made up of 18 amino acids. This sequence joins TRBV6-2 or TRBV6-3 and TRBJ2-3; D might be TRBD1 (6 bases). The receptor was isolated from a woman between 50 and 59 years old who had recovered from COVID-19. Material: PBMCs or T cells enriched from blood (not recorded which). The CDR3: CASSYNTGRVPSTDTQYF. The CDR3 nucleotides read TGTGCCAGCAGTTATAATACAGGGCGAGTACCCAGCACAGATACGCAGTATTTT.